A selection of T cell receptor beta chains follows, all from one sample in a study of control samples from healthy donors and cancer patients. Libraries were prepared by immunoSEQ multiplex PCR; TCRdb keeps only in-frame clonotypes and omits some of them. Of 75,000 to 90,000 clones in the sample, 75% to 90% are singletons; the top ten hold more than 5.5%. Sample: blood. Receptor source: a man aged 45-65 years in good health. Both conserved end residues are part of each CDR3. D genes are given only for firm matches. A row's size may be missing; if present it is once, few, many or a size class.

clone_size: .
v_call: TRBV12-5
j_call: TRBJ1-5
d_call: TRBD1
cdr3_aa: CASGLALRQITGGGQPQHF
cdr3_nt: TGTGCTAGTGGTTTGGCCTTGAGGCAGATTACAGGGGGAGGTCAGCCCCAGCATTTT

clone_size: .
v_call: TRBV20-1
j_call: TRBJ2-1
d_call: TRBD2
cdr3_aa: CSASSGTRKVNEQFF
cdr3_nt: TGCAGTGCTAGTAGTGGGACTAGAAAGGTCAATGAGCAGTTCTTC

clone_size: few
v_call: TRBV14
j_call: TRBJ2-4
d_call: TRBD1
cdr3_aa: CASSPGQGRAKNIQYF
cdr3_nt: TGTGCCAGCAGCCCAGGACAGGGGAGGGCCAAAAACATTCAGTACTTC

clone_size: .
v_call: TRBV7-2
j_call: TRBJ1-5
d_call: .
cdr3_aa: CASSSSGVSNQPQHF
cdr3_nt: TGTGCCAGCAGCTCGTCAGGGGTTAGCAATCAGCCCCAGCATTTT

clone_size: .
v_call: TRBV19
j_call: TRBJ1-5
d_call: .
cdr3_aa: CASSIFSISNQPQHF
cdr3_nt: TGTGCCAGTAGTATTTTCAGCATTAGCAATCAGCCCCAGCATTTT

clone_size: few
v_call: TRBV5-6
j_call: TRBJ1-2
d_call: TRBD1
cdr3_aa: CASSLAGQGNYGYTF
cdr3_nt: TGTGCCAGCAGCTTGGCGGGACAGGGGAACTATGGCTACACCTTC

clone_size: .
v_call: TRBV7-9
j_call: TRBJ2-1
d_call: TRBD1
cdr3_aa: CASSTRQGARNEQFF
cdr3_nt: TGTGCCAGCAGTACTAGGCAGGGGGCAAGGAATGAGCAGTTCTTC

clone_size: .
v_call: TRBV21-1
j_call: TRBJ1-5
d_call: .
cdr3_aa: CASRMKQGHSNQPQHF
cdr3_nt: TGTGCCAGCAGAATGAAACAGGGACATAGCAATCAGCCCCAGCATTTT

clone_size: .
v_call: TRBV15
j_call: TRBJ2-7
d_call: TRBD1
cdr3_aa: CATSGTGPPYEQYF
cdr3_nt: TGTGCCACCAGCGGGACAGGGCCCCCCTACGAGCAGTACTTC

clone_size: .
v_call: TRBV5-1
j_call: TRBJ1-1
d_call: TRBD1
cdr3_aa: CASTIGGQSEAFF
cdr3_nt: TGCGCCAGCACCATAGGGGGCCAGTCTGAAGCTTTCTTT

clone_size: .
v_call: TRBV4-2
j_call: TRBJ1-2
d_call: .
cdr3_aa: CASSQDGGGTINYGYTF
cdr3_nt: TGTGCCAGCAGCCAAGATGGAGGGGGGACAATTAACTATGGCTACACCTTC

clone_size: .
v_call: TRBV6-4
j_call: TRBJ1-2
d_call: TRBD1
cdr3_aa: CASKRDRGHGGYTF
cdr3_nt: TGTGCCAGCAAGAGAGACAGGGGGCACGGTGGCTACACCTTC

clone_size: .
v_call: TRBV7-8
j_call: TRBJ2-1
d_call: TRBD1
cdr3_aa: CASSSRQGTYNEQFF
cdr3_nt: TGTGCCAGCAGCTCCCGACAGGGGACCTACAATGAGCAGTTCTTC

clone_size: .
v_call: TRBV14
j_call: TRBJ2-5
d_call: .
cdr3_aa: CASSQDRVQETQYF
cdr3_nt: TGTGCCAGCAGCCAAGATCGCGTCCAAGAGACCCAGTACTTC

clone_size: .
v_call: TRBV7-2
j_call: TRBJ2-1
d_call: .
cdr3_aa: CASSLRFRYNEQFF
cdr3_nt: TGTGCCAGCAGCTTAAGGTTTAGGTACAATGAGCAGTTCTTC